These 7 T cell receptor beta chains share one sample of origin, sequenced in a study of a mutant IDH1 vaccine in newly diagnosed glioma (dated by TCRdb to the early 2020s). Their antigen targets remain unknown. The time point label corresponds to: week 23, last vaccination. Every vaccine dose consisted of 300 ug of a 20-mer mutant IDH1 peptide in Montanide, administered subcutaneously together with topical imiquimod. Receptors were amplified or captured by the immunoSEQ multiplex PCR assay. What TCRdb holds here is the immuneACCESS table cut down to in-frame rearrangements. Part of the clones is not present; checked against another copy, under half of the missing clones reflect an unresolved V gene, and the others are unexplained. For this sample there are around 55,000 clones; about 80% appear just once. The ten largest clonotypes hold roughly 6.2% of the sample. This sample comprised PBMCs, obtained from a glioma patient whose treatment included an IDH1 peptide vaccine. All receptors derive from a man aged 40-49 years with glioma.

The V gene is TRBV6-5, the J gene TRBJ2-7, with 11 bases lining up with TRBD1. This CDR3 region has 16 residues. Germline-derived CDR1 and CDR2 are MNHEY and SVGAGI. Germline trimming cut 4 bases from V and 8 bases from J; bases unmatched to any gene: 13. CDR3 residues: CASSSARTGGSSQQYF. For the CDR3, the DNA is TGTGCCAGCAGTTCCGCCAGGACAGGGGGCTCCTCACAGCAGTACTTC.

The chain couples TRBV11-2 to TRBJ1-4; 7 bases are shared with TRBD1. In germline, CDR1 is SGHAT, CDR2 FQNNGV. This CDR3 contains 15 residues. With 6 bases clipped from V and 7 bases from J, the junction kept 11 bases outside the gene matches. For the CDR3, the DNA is TGTGCCAGCAGTTCCATACAGGGGTCGCGTGAAAAACTGTTTTTT. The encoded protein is CASSSIQGSREKLFF.

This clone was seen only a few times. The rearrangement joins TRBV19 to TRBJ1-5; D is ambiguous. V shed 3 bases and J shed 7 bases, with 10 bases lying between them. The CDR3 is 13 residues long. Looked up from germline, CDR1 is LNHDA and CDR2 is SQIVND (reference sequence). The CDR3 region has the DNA TGTGCCAGTAGTATCCCCCTTCTCCAGCCCCAGCATTTT. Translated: CASSIPLLQPQHF.

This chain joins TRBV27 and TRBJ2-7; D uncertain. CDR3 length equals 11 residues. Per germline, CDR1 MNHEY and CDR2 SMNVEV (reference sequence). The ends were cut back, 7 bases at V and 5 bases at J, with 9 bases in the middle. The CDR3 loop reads CASTQNNEQYF. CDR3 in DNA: TGTGCCAGCACACAGAACAACGAGCAGTACTTC.

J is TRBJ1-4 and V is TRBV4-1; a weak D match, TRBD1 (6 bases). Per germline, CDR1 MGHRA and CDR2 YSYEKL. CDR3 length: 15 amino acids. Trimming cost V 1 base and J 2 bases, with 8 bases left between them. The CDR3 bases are TGCGCCAGCAGCCAAGGGACAGACACTAATGAAAAACTGTTTTTT. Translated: CASSQGTDTNEKLFF.

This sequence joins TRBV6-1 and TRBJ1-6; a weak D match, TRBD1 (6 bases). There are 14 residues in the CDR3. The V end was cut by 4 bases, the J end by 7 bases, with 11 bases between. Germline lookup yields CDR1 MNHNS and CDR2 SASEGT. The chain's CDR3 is CASSAGVVNSPLHF. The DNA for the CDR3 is TGTGCCAGCAGTGCAGGGGTGGTCAATTCACCCCTCCACTTT.

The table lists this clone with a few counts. The CDR3 DNA is TGTGCCAGCTCACCCCAGGGACAGATGCTGTACAATGAGCAGTTCTTC. Translation: CASSPQGQMLYNEQFF. This chain uses TRBV18 with TRBJ2-1; 7 nucleotides agree with TRBD1. The germline V gene encodes CDR1 KGHSH and CDR2 LQKENI. The CDR3 consists of 16 residues. J lost 4 bases, V lost 3 bases, and 9 bases had no gene match.